This TCR beta chain was profiled in a study of T cells in Graves' hyperthyroidism and ophthalmopathy. Template material for amplifying TCR beta CDR3 regions consisted of RNA transcripts. In the first-round RT-PCR of the TCR CDR3, the HTBI primer set was used. MiXCR was run by TCRdb on the multiplex PCR reads, yielding one entry per CDR3 protein. The sample has approximately 600,000 distinct CDR3 sequences; about 14% are singletons. In this sample, this clonotype turned up many times. Its antigen is still unknown. This CDR3 has 17 residues. V gave up 0 bases and J gave up 0 bases, with 10 bases separating them. Germline-derived CDR1 and CDR2 are SGDLS and YYNGEE. General study findings and limits: Blood also carried most thyroid clonotypes expanded above 0.001.

This TCR derives from a woman aged 25-40 years with Graves' hyperthyroidism that later progressed to Graves' ophthalmopathy. This chain links TRBV9 with TRBJ1-6; D is unresolved. Sequencing was done on a sample of blood. In DNA, the CDR3 is TGTGCCAGCAGCGTAGAGGGTCCCAGCTCCTATAATTCACCCCTCCACTTT. This codes for CASSVEGPSSYNSPLHF. Using reference TRBV9 and TRBJ1-6 for the parts outside the CDR3, the full variable domain is DSGVTQTPKHLITATGQRVTLRCSPRSGDLSVYWYQQSLDQGLQFLIQYYNGEERAKGNILERFSAQQFPDLHSELNLSSLELGDSALYFCASSVEGPSSYNSPLHFGNGTRLTVT.